The sample holds a few counts of the clone carrying this T cell receptor beta chain. Its antigen is not known. The source of the sample is a study of cytomegalovirus exposure and HLA in healthy donors. Findings and limits, study-wide: Immune exposure information comprised only CMV serostatus.

The CDR3 has 16 amino acids. V was trimmed by 4 bases and J by 1 base, leaving 16 bases between them. Germline values: CDR1 SGHRS, CDR2 YFSETQ. 60 Vbeta and 13 Jbeta primers were used in PCR. In the study's own analysis: Roughly 80 million unique TCR beta chains, 9 million to 14 million shared, were counted in a later analysis. Sequencing used immunoSEQ multiplex PCR; TCRdb keeps in-frame clones, though not all of them. V and J calls and clone size follow that table, whereas D and trimming were derived from the DNA. The sample carries around 160,000 clones, approximately 80% recorded once. The source material was PBMCs. This chain uses TRBV5-1 with TRBJ2-3, with D possibly matching TRBD2 (6 bases). The origin of this receptor is a woman in her late teens or twenties in good health and CMV-seronegative. As DNA, the CDR3 is TGCGCCAGCAGCACTGGACTAAGCGAGGGCACAGATACGCAGTATTTT. This sequence encodes CASSTGLSEGTDTQYF.